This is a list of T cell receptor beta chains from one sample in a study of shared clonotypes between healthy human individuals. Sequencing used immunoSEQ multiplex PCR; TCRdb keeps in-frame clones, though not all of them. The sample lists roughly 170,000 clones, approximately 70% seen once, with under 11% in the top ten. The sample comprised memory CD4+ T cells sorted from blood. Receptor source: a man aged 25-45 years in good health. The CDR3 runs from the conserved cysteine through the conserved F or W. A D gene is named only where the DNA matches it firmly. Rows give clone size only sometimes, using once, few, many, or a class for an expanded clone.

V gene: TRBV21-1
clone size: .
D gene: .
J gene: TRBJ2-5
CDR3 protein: CASSNQPRDGQETQYF
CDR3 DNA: TGTGCCAGCAGCAACCAACCCCGGGACGGACAAGAGACCCAGTACTTC

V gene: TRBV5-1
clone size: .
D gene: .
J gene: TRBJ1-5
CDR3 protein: CASSLQYNQPQHF
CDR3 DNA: TGCGCCAGCAGCTTGCAGTACAATCAGCCCCAGCATTTT

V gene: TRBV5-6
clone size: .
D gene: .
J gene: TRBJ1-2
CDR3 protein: CASSFLTDGYTF
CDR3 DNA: TGTGCCAGCAGCTTCTTAACGGATGGCTACACCTTC

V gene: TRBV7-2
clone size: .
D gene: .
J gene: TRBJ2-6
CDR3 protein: CASSLGGTGANVLTF
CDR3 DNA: TGTGCCAGCAGTTTAGGTGGGACTGGGGCCAACGTCCTGACTTTC

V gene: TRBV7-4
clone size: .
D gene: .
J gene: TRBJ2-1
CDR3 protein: CASSQTDQSEQFF
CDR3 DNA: TGTGCCAGCAGTCAGACTGACCAATCTGAGCAGTTCTTC

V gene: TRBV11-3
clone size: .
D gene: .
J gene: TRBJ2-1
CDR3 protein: CASSLQAPDEQFF
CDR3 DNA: TGTGCCAGCAGCTTACAGGCCCCTGATGAGCAGTTCTTC

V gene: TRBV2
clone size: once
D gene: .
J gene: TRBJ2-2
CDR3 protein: CASSGGSTSTGELFF
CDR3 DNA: TGTGCCAGCAGTGGGGGGTCAACTAGCACCGGGGAGCTGTTTTTT

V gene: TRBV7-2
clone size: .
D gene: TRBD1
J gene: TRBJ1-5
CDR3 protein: CASSRQGAYSDQPQHF
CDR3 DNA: TGTGCCAGCAGCCGACAGGGGGCATATAGCGATCAGCCCCAGCATTTT

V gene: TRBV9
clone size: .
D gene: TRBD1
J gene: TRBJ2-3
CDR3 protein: CASSEGQGTQYF
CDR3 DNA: TGTGCCAGCAGCGAGGGACAGGGAACGCAGTATTTT

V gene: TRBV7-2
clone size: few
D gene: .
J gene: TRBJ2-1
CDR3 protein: CASSLASAPYNEQFF
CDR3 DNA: TGTGCCAGCAGCTTAGCTAGCGCTCCCTACAATGAGCAGTTCTTC

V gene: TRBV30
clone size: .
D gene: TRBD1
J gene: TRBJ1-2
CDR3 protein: CAWRPGQNNYGYTF
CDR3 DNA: TGTGCCTGGAGACCGGGACAGAATAACTATGGCTACACCTTC

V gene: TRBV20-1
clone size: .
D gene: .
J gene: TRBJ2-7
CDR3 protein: CSARSQREQYF
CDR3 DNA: TGCAGTGCTAGGTCCCAAAGGGAGCAGTACTTC

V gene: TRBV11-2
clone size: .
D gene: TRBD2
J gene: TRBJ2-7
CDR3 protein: CASSLWRAESGSWSYEQYF
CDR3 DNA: TGTGCCAGCAGCTTATGGCGGGCTGAAAGCGGGAGTTGGTCCTACGAGCAGTACTTC

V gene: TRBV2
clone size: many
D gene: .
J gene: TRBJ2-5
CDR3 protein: CASALGKGLETQYF
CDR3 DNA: TGTGCCAGCGCCCTCGGGAAAGGCCTAGAGACCCAGTACTTC